These T cell receptor beta chains were read from a single sample in a study of blood T cell repertoires in COVID-19. TCRdb's copy holds only in-frame clones and misses some; the assay was immunoSEQ multiplex PCR. The repertoire holds about 270,000 clones, with approximately 86% as singletons. Sequenced: PBMCs or T cells enriched from blood (not recorded which). The receptor source for this set is a woman under 40 who had recovered from COVID-19. The CDR3 runs from the conserved cysteine through the conserved F or W. The D gene is left open where the match is weak. Expanded clones are given a class, and other clones once, few, many or no size at all.

d_call: TRBD1; clone_size: NA; j_call: TRBJ2-3; v_call: TRBV6-2/TRBV6-3; cdr3_nt: TGTGCCAGCAGTATTATCTCACCCGGACAGGACACAGATACGCAGTATTTT; cdr3_aa: CASSIISPGQDTDTQYF
d_call: NA; clone_size: NA; j_call: TRBJ2-7; v_call: TRBV9; cdr3_nt: TGTGCCAGCAGCTCCACTCCATTGAACCCTCAGTACTTC; cdr3_aa: CASSSTPLNPQYF
d_call: TRBD1; clone_size: NA; j_call: TRBJ2-1; v_call: TRBV9; cdr3_nt: TGTGCCAGCAGCGTAGTCGGGACAGGGGGCTACAATGAGCAGTTCTTC; cdr3_aa: CASSVVGTGGYNEQFF
d_call: NA; clone_size: NA; j_call: TRBJ1-3; v_call: TRBV7-9; cdr3_nt: TGTGCCAGCAGCAAACTGACAAGGGTGGGAGCGGGAAACACCATATATTTT; cdr3_aa: CASSKLTRVGAGNTIYF
d_call: TRBD1; clone_size: NA; j_call: TRBJ1-2; v_call: TRBV4-1; cdr3_nt: TGCGCCAGCAGCCGACAGGGAGATTATGGCTACACCTTC; cdr3_aa: CASSRQGDYGYTF
d_call: NA; clone_size: NA; j_call: TRBJ2-7; v_call: TRBV28; cdr3_nt: TGTGCCAGCAGTTTAGCAGGCTACCACGAGCAGTACTTC; cdr3_aa: CASSLAGYHEQYF
d_call: TRBD1; clone_size: NA; j_call: TRBJ1-6; v_call: TRBV5-4; cdr3_nt: TGTGCCAGCAGCTCTGGACAGGGGTATAATTCACCCCTCCACTTT; cdr3_aa: CASSSGQGYNSPLHF
d_call: TRBD1; clone_size: NA; j_call: TRBJ1-1; v_call: TRBV29-1; cdr3_nt: TGCAGCGTTCAAACCCGACAGGGGGCTACTGAAGCTTTCTTT; cdr3_aa: CSVQTRQGATEAFF
d_call: TRBD2; clone_size: NA; j_call: TRBJ2-3; v_call: TRBV27; cdr3_nt: TGTGCCAGCAGTTTATTACGGACTAGCGGTCCGGATACGCAGTATTTT; cdr3_aa: CASSLLRTSGPDTQYF
d_call: TRBD1; clone_size: NA; j_call: TRBJ1-4; v_call: TRBV6-5; cdr3_nt: TGTGCCAGCAGTTCCCATGGGACAGGGGTTGAAAAACTGTTTTTT; cdr3_aa: CASSSHGTGVEKLFF
d_call: TRBD1; clone_size: NA; j_call: TRBJ1-5; v_call: TRBV6-5; cdr3_nt: TGTGCCAGCAGACCAGGGGGCCCGGGCAATCAGCCCCAGCATTTT; cdr3_aa: CASRPGGPGNQPQHF
d_call: TRBD1; clone_size: NA; j_call: TRBJ1-1; v_call: TRBV6-5; cdr3_nt: TGTGCCAGCGAGAACAGGGGCTCGAACACTGAAGCTTTCTTT; cdr3_aa: CASENRGSNTEAFF
d_call: NA; clone_size: NA; j_call: TRBJ2-2; v_call: TRBV21-1; cdr3_nt: TGTGCCAGCAGCAAAATTACGGGGGGAAATACCGGGGAGCTGTTTTTT; cdr3_aa: CASSKITGGNTGELFF
d_call: TRBD1; clone_size: few; j_call: TRBJ2-5; v_call: TRBV10-3; cdr3_nt: TGTGCCATCAGTGGAGCGAAACAGGGGAAAGCGTCGGGGCTCCAAGAGACCCAGTACTTC; cdr3_aa: CAISGAKQGKASGLQETQYF
d_call: NA; clone_size: NA; j_call: TRBJ1-1; v_call: TRBV10-3; cdr3_nt: TGTGCCATCAGTGACGTACCCCGGACTGAAGCTTTCTTT; cdr3_aa: CAISDVPRTEAFF
d_call: TRBD1; clone_size: NA; j_call: TRBJ2-7; v_call: TRBV27; cdr3_nt: TGTGCCAGCAGTTTACAGACAGGGCCCAACGAGCAGTACTTC; cdr3_aa: CASSLQTGPNEQYF
d_call: NA; clone_size: once; j_call: TRBJ1-5; v_call: TRBV7-2; cdr3_nt: TGTGCCAGCAGCTTAGGGCCAGAGGGGGGGGATCAGCCCCAGCATTTT; cdr3_aa: CASSLGPEGGDQPQHF
d_call: TRBD2; clone_size: NA; j_call: TRBJ2-5; v_call: TRBV27; cdr3_nt: TGTGCCAGCAGTTTCTGGGGGGGTGGGGAAGAGACCCAGTACTTC; cdr3_aa: CASSFWGGGEETQYF
d_call: NA; clone_size: NA; j_call: TRBJ1-1; v_call: TRBV6-1; cdr3_nt: TGTGCCAGCAGTGAAAAGAGGAACACTGAAGCTTTCTTT; cdr3_aa: CASSEKRNTEAFF
d_call: TRBD2; clone_size: NA; j_call: TRBJ2-3; v_call: TRBV27; cdr3_nt: TGTGCCAGCAGCGAGCGGGGGGCCACAGATACGCAGTATTTT; cdr3_aa: CASSERGATDTQYF
d_call: NA; clone_size: NA; j_call: TRBJ1-2; v_call: TRBV9; cdr3_nt: TGTGCCAGCAGCGTAGGTAGTACCCGGAGGAACTATGGCTACACCTTC; cdr3_aa: CASSVGSTRRNYGYTF
d_call: NA; clone_size: NA; j_call: TRBJ1-1; v_call: TRBV14; cdr3_nt: TGTGCCAGCAGCCGGGGGGGCGGGAACACTGAAGCTTTCTTT; cdr3_aa: CASSRGGGNTEAFF
d_call: NA; clone_size: NA; j_call: TRBJ1-2; v_call: TRBV5-6; cdr3_nt: TGTGCCAGCAGCTTGGAGGCGGCCGGCAGGGGCTATGGCTACACCTTC; cdr3_aa: CASSLEAAGRGYGYTF
d_call: NA; clone_size: once; j_call: TRBJ2-1; v_call: TRBV21-1; cdr3_nt: TGTGCCAGCAGCAACCACAGGGAGGGTGGGCACAATGAGCAGTTCTTC; cdr3_aa: CASSNHREGGHNEQFF
d_call: TRBD1; clone_size: few; j_call: TRBJ1-1; v_call: TRBV19; cdr3_nt: TGTGCCAGTAGTTCATGGGACAGGGGTAGAAGCAAAAACACTGAAGCTTTCTTT; cdr3_aa: CASSSWDRGRSKNTEAFF
d_call: NA; clone_size: NA; j_call: TRBJ1-2; v_call: TRBV27; cdr3_nt: TGTGCCAGCTATGGGGGGGTTAATGGCTACACCTTC; cdr3_aa: CASYGGVNGYTF
d_call: NA; clone_size: NA; j_call: TRBJ2-3; v_call: TRBV6-5; cdr3_nt: TGTGCCAGCAGCCCAGGAGATACGCAGTATTTT; cdr3_aa: CASSPGDTQYF
d_call: NA; clone_size: NA; j_call: TRBJ2-7; v_call: TRBV28; cdr3_nt: TGTGCCAGCAGTGCGTCGACAGCCGGCAGGGACGAGCAGTACTTC; cdr3_aa: CASSASTAGRDEQYF
d_call: NA; clone_size: NA; j_call: TRBJ1-4; v_call: TRBV27; cdr3_nt: TGTGCCAGCAGTTCTAGGGCCTGGACAGAAAGTTTCGCAACTAATGAAAAACTGTTTTTT; cdr3_aa: CASSSRAWTESFATNEKLFF
d_call: TRBD2; clone_size: NA; j_call: TRBJ2-3; v_call: TRBV9; cdr3_nt: TGTGCCAGCAGCGGGACTAGCGGGAGACCCACAGATACGCAGTATTTT; cdr3_aa: CASSGTSGRPTDTQYF
d_call: TRBD1; clone_size: NA; j_call: TRBJ1-4; v_call: TRBV29-1; cdr3_nt: TGCAGCGCGGGACAGGGGGCTGGGGGCGAAAAACTGTTTTTT; cdr3_aa: CSAGQGAGGEKLFF
d_call: TRBD2; clone_size: NA; j_call: TRBJ2-5; v_call: TRBV5-1; cdr3_nt: TGCGCCAGCAGCTTGGGGGCTAGCGGGAGCCAAGAGACCCAGTACTTC; cdr3_aa: CASSLGASGSQETQYF
d_call: NA; clone_size: NA; j_call: TRBJ1-1; v_call: TRBV11-3; cdr3_nt: TGTGCCAGCAGCCCCCGGGCAGGGTGGTCAGTCACTGAAGCTTTCTTT; cdr3_aa: CASSPRAGWSVTEAFF
d_call: NA; clone_size: NA; j_call: TRBJ1-1; v_call: TRBV7-6; cdr3_nt: TGTGCCAGCAGCCTTACAGGGAAGAGTGAAGCTTTCTTT; cdr3_aa: CASSLTGKSEAFF
d_call: NA; clone_size: NA; j_call: TRBJ2-5; v_call: TRBV27; cdr3_nt: TGTGCCAGCAGGTCAGCGGGTTTACAAGAGACCCAGTACTTC; cdr3_aa: CASRSAGLQETQYF
d_call: NA; clone_size: NA; j_call: TRBJ1-1; v_call: TRBV5-6; cdr3_nt: TGTGCCAGCAGCTTGGGGCAGGCCCCGTGGGCTTTCTTT; cdr3_aa: CASSLGQAPWAFF
d_call: NA; clone_size: NA; j_call: TRBJ1-2; v_call: TRBV6-5; cdr3_nt: TGTGCCAGCAGTCGAGCGAAGTCTAACTATGGCTACACCTTC; cdr3_aa: CASSRAKSNYGYTF
d_call: NA; clone_size: NA; j_call: TRBJ1-3; v_call: TRBV19; cdr3_nt: TGTGCCAGTAGGGCCGGGGGGACTTACTCTGGAAACACCATATATTTT; cdr3_aa: CASRAGGTYSGNTIYF
d_call: TRBD1; clone_size: NA; j_call: TRBJ1-4; v_call: TRBV3-1/TRBV3-2; cdr3_nt: TGTGCCAGCAGCCGGACAGGGGGCGCGGGAGAAAAACTGTTTTTT; cdr3_aa: CASSRTGGAGEKLFF
d_call: NA; clone_size: NA; j_call: TRBJ2-2; v_call: TRBV7-9; cdr3_nt: TGTGCCAGCCGCTACGGGAACTATTTCACCGGGGAGCTGTTTTTT; cdr3_aa: CASRYGNYFTGELFF